This T cell receptor (beta chain) was sequenced for a study of ipilimumab plus nivolumab after autologous stem cell transplantation. Checkpoint therapy with ipilimumab 1 mg/kg began 14 to 28 days after transplant. Sequencing was performed with immunoSEQ multiplex PCR; in TCRdb, only in-frame clones are kept and a portion is missing. Found here are about 83,000 clones, nearly 85% of them singletons; the top ten hold approximately 2.2%. With V trimmed by 1 base and J by 5 bases, 7 bases remained unmatched. The CDR3 contains 15 residues. Germline V gene data show CDR1 as LGHNT and CDR2 as FRNRAP. This sequence was found in a male donor with diffuse large B-cell lymphoma. V is TRBV12-5 and J is TRBJ2-5; 7 nucleotides match TRBD1. Specimen: PBMCs, collected in a trial of ipilimumab plus nivolumab as post-transplant consolidation. The CDR3 sequence: CASGLGQGVVETQYF. CDR3 coding DNA: TGTGCTAGTGGTTTGGGACAGGGAGTGGTGGAGACCCAGTACTTC. The full variable domain, with the rest looked up from reference TRBV12-5 and TRBJ2-5, is DARVTQTPRHKVTEMGQEVTMRCQPILGHNTVFWYRQTMMQGLELLAYFRNRAPLDDSGMPKDRFSAEMPDATLATLKIQPSEPRDSAVYFCASGLGQGVVETQYFGPGTRLLVL.